Many counts were recorded for the clone carrying this T cell receptor beta chain. Its antigen is undetermined. Patients were all untreated before their thyroid surgery. Source study methods: What underpinned the distant-metastasis classifier for papillary thyroid cancer was the set of CDR3 differences across clinicopathological groups. Via MiXCR, TCRdb re-called the PCR reads. These V and J calls rely on TCRdb rather than the paper's analysis. The profile shows approximately 34,000 clones, 15% to 20% of them singletons. The data were obtained in a study of metastatic and nonmetastatic thyroid tumors. For the study at large: Both malignant and benign thyroid patients supplied peripheral blood and tumor or nodule tissue samples, across which the repertoires of these patients were then compared.

The CDR3 is 15 residues long. V lost 3 bases and J lost 1, with 10 bases in between. Germline lookup yields CDR1 MGHRA and CDR2 YSYEKL. General observations from the study: Reportedly, malignant thyroid tumors had significantly higher TCR beta diversity than benign nodules, in blood and tumor.

The chain has TRBV4-1 and TRBJ1-5; D not certain. Sequenced input: blood. The receptor's source is a female donor with papillary thyroid cancer or a benign thyroid nodule (not recorded which). Some clones in this sample may be carry-over from other donors' samples. The CDR3 coding sequence is TGCGCCAGCAGCCAGGAGCCCAGAAGCAATCAGCCCCAGCATTTT. Its translation is CASSQEPRSNQPQHF.